Listed below are T cell receptor beta chains from one sample, sequenced in a study of blood T cell repertoires in COVID-19. Repertoires were generated with immunoSEQ multiplex PCR, while TCRdb's copy carries only in-frame clones and drops some. Of 250,000 to 400,000 clones listed, roughly 90% are singletons. Sequenced sample: peripheral blood. The source is a woman aged 25-40 years with COVID-19, enrolled during active disease. Each CDR3 is given with its conserved first and last residue. The order of the fields is J gene, clone size, D gene, V gene, CDR3 protein, CDR3 DNA. D genes are given only for firm matches. Expanded clones are given a class, and other clones once, few, many or no size at all.

j_call: TRBJ2-3; clone_size: .; d_call: .; v_call: TRBV27; cdr3_aa: CASSYSTDTQYF; cdr3_nt: TGTGCCAGCAGTTATTCGACAGATACGCAGTATTTT
j_call: TRBJ2-7; clone_size: .; d_call: TRBD2; v_call: TRBV9; cdr3_aa: CASSVGAGKSYEQYF; cdr3_nt: TGTGCCAGCAGCGTAGGAGCGGGAAAGTCCTACGAGCAGTACTTC
j_call: TRBJ2-1; clone_size: few; d_call: TRBD2; v_call: TRBV7-2; cdr3_aa: CASSLTSGRVYNEQFF; cdr3_nt: TGTGCCAGCAGCTTGACTAGCGGGAGGGTATACAATGAGCAGTTCTTC
j_call: TRBJ1-6; clone_size: .; d_call: .; v_call: TRBV3-1/TRBV3-2; cdr3_aa: CASSPRRGRNNSPLHF; cdr3_nt: TGTGCCAGCAGCCCCCGACGCGGGAGAAATAATTCACCCCTCCACTTT
j_call: TRBJ1-5; clone_size: .; d_call: .; v_call: TRBV18; cdr3_aa: CASSPSGEPQHF; cdr3_nt: TGTGCCAGCTCACCGAGCGGTGAGCCCCAGCATTTT
j_call: TRBJ1-2; clone_size: many; d_call: TRBD1; v_call: TRBV30; cdr3_aa: CAYHRGLDYGYTF; cdr3_nt: TGTGCCTACCACAGGGGGCTCGACTATGGCTACACCTTC
j_call: TRBJ1-2; clone_size: few; d_call: .; v_call: TRBV4-1; cdr3_aa: CASSLEGSRRGGYTF; cdr3_nt: TGCGCCAGCAGCCTAGAGGGCAGTAGGCGGGGTGGCTACACCTTC
j_call: TRBJ1-6; clone_size: once; d_call: .; v_call: TRBV5-1; cdr3_aa: CASSLVPGEWSPLHF; cdr3_nt: TGCGCCAGCAGCTTGGTTCCAGGGGAGTGGTCACCCCTCCACTTT
j_call: TRBJ1-4; clone_size: .; d_call: .; v_call: TRBV4-2; cdr3_aa: CASSQASSGTNEKLFF; cdr3_nt: TGTGCCAGCAGCCAAGCTTCGTCCGGGACTAATGAAAAACTGTTTTTT
j_call: TRBJ2-5; clone_size: .; d_call: TRBD2; v_call: TRBV29-1; cdr3_aa: CSVREAGGPAETQYF; cdr3_nt: TGCAGCGTGCGGGAGGCGGGAGGGCCAGCAGAGACCCAGTACTTC
j_call: TRBJ1-5; clone_size: .; d_call: .; v_call: TRBV27; cdr3_aa: CASSLRGVQPQHF; cdr3_nt: TGTGCCAGCAGCCTCAGGGGTGTCCAGCCCCAGCATTTT
j_call: TRBJ1-1; clone_size: .; d_call: .; v_call: TRBV19; cdr3_aa: CASGGIGGTEAFF; cdr3_nt: TGTGCCAGTGGGGGGATTGGGGGCACTGAAGCTTTCTTT
j_call: TRBJ2-1; clone_size: .; d_call: .; v_call: TRBV2; cdr3_aa: CASSLFRADNEQFF; cdr3_nt: TGTGCCAGCAGTCTATTCAGGGCCGACAATGAGCAGTTCTTC
j_call: TRBJ2-1; clone_size: .; d_call: TRBD2; v_call: TRBV27; cdr3_aa: CASSPLAGVGYNEQFF; cdr3_nt: TGTGCCAGCAGTCCCTTAGCGGGAGTTGGATACAATGAGCAGTTCTTC
j_call: TRBJ2-1; clone_size: .; d_call: TRBD2; v_call: TRBV4-2; cdr3_aa: CASSGTSGYNEQFF; cdr3_nt: TGTGCCAGCAGCGGGACTAGCGGATACAATGAGCAGTTCTTC
j_call: TRBJ2-5; clone_size: few; d_call: TRBD2; v_call: TRBV6-5; cdr3_aa: CASAPSGRLRETQYF; cdr3_nt: TGTGCCAGCGCACCTAGCGGGAGATTGAGGGAGACCCAGTACTTC
j_call: TRBJ2-7; clone_size: .; d_call: .; v_call: TRBV5-1; cdr3_aa: CASRYEDYEQYF; cdr3_nt: TGCGCCAGCAGGTATGAGGACTACGAGCAGTACTTC
j_call: TRBJ2-3; clone_size: .; d_call: .; v_call: TRBV19; cdr3_aa: CASSISTDTQYF; cdr3_nt: TGTGCCAGTAGTATCTCCACAGATACGCAGTATTTT
j_call: TRBJ2-7; clone_size: .; d_call: TRBD1; v_call: TRBV12-3/TRBV12-4; cdr3_aa: CASSLGQAREQYF; cdr3_nt: TGTGCCAGCAGTCTGGGACAGGCGCGCGAGCAGTACTTC
j_call: TRBJ2-7; clone_size: .; d_call: .; v_call: TRBV14; cdr3_aa: CASSSAGFDEQYF; cdr3_nt: TGTGCCAGCAGCTCGGCAGGTTTCGACGAGCAGTACTTC
j_call: TRBJ2-3; clone_size: .; d_call: .; v_call: TRBV19; cdr3_aa: CASSPRTGLGTQYF; cdr3_nt: TGTGCCAGTAGTCCTCGCACAGGGTTAGGTACGCAGTATTTT
j_call: TRBJ1-5; clone_size: .; d_call: .; v_call: TRBV6-5; cdr3_aa: CASSYGTPQGQPQHF; cdr3_nt: TGTGCCAGCAGTTACGGGACACCTCAGGGTCAGCCCCAGCATTTT
j_call: TRBJ1-1; clone_size: .; d_call: .; v_call: TRBV5-1; cdr3_aa: CASSLGPGDTEAFF; cdr3_nt: TGCGCCAGCAGCTTGGGCCCGGGGGACACTGAAGCTTTCTTT
j_call: TRBJ2-7; clone_size: .; d_call: .; v_call: TRBV19; cdr3_aa: CAEDRSYEQYF; cdr3_nt: TGTGCCGAAGACAGGTCCTACGAGCAGTACTTC
j_call: TRBJ1-2; clone_size: .; d_call: TRBD1; v_call: TRBV19; cdr3_aa: CASTTVDRGFYGYTF; cdr3_nt: TGTGCCAGTACAACCGTGGACAGGGGGTTTTATGGCTACACCTTC
j_call: TRBJ2-2; clone_size: .; d_call: TRBD2; v_call: TRBV24-1; cdr3_aa: CATDSGPTGELFF; cdr3_nt: TGTGCCACCGATAGCGGGCCTACCGGGGAGCTGTTTTTT
j_call: TRBJ1-1; clone_size: .; d_call: .; v_call: TRBV11-2; cdr3_aa: CASSLDLRAQAFF; cdr3_nt: TGTGCCAGCAGCTTAGATTTGCGCGCTCAAGCTTTCTTT
j_call: TRBJ2-7; clone_size: .; d_call: TRBD2; v_call: TRBV7-9; cdr3_aa: CASSPKAVAGTYEQYF; cdr3_nt: TGTGCCAGCAGTCCTAAGGCGGTAGCGGGAACGTACGAGCAGTACTTC
j_call: TRBJ1-6; clone_size: .; d_call: .; v_call: TRBV9; cdr3_aa: CASSVVGRWDSPLHF; cdr3_nt: TGTGCCAGCAGCGTAGTGGGGCGGTGGGATTCACCCCTCCACTTT
j_call: TRBJ2-1; clone_size: .; d_call: TRBD2; v_call: TRBV3-1/TRBV3-2; cdr3_aa: CASSQSPSGYNEQFF; cdr3_nt: TGTGCCAGCAGCCAATCCCCTAGCGGCTACAATGAGCAGTTCTTC
j_call: TRBJ2-7; clone_size: .; d_call: TRBD2; v_call: TRBV5-6; cdr3_aa: CASSRRLAGAHEQYF; cdr3_nt: TGTGCCAGCAGCCGCCGACTAGCGGGAGCCCACGAGCAGTACTTC